These 24 T cell receptor beta chains came from one sample sequenced in a study of spatial heterogeneity in lung cancer. Their antigens are not known. TCRdb analysed the 5' RACE reads with MiXCR anew, one entry per CDR3 protein. The table records roughly 9,700 distinct CDR3 sequences, approximately 7.9% of them present only once. Specified time point: sample taken at primary tumor resection. The study, taken as a whole, reports: Tumor mutation count correlated with how many alpha and beta TCRs expanded intratumorally.

This specimen consisted of lung tumor tissue, obtained at surgery. Source of these receptors: a female donor with early-stage non-small cell lung cancer.

V usage is TRBV12-2 and J usage is TRBJ2-7; the table calls TRBD1, which could not be checked here. TRBV12-2 is designated a pseudogene. The length of the CDR3 is 21 residues. Here the CDR3 DNA reads TGTGCAAGTCGCTTAGCCTGCCAGTCGCCGCCGGGACAGGATAAGTCCTACGAGCAGTACTTC. Its translation is CASRLACQSPPGQDKSYEQYF.

The J gene is TRBJ1-1, the V gene TRBV11-2; D is perhaps TRBD1 (6 bases). V was cut by 1 base and J by 6 bases, with 15 bases left in between. The CDR3 runs 15 residues. The V gene's germline CDR1 is SGHAT and CDR2 FQNNGV. The CDR3 DNA follows: TGTGCCAGCAGCTTAGCAGGGGACCCGGGCGCTGAAGCTTTCTTT. Translated, it gives CASSLAGDPGAEAFF.

This clonotype was detected only a few times. The chain employs TRBV6-2 or TRBV6-3 and TRBJ2-4; 8 bases are a match to TRBD1. V lost 5 bases to trimming and J lost 1 base; unmatched junction nucleotides: 13. The CDR3 loop spans 18 amino acids. Germline CDR1 reads MNHEY; CDR2 reads SVGEGT. CDR3 DNA: TGTGCCAGCAGTCCCATCACAGGGGGTCCGCGGGCCAAAAACATTCAGTACTTC. Amino acid sequence: CASSPITGGPRAKNIQYF.

The rearrangement joins TRBV11-2 to TRBJ2-5, with 9 bases that match TRBD1. The CDR3 runs to 16 residues. Germline-derived CDR1 and CDR2 are SGHAT and FQNNGV. Germline trimming cut 1 base from V and 4 bases from J; bases unmatched to any gene: 7. The CDR3 here is CASSLGLGQGRETQYF. CDR3 nucleotide sequence: TGTGCCAGCAGCTTAGGGCTAGGACAGGGGAGAGAGACCCAGTACTTC.

In this sample, this clonotype turned up a few times. The chain recombines TRBV5-1 with TRBJ2-2; D unclear. CDR3 length: 12 amino acids. Germline V gene data show CDR1 as SGHRS and CDR2 as YFSETQ. Trimming took off 1 base at V and 4 bases at J, with 2 bases between the two ends. The CDR3 is CASSLSTGELFF. In DNA form, the CDR3 reads TGCGCCAGCAGCTTGAGCACCGGGGAGCTGTTTTTT.

This clonotype was recorded at least ten times. V is TRBV6-1 and J is TRBJ2-7, with D unclear. This CDR3 has 13 amino acids. Germline CDR1 reads MNHNS; CDR2 reads SASEGT. V was trimmed by 6 bases and J by 4 bases, leaving 13 bases between them. The CDR3, as DNA: TGTGCCAGCAGGGTACAAATCCCGTACGAGCAGTACTTC. This encodes CASRVQIPYEQYF.

This clonotype was observed a handful of times. This CDR3 is CASSGGGAWSGTEAFF. CDR3 bases: TGTGCCAGCAGCGGGGGAGGGGCTTGGAGCGGCACTGAAGCTTTCTTT. The rearrangement uses TRBV9 and TRBJ1-1; tentatively, D is TRBD1 (5 bases). The CDR3 covers 16 residues. V was pared by 3 bases and J by 4 bases, with 19 bases between. Germline loops: CDR1 SGDLS, CDR2 YYNGEE.

This clonotype was recorded at least ten times. The chain's CDR3 is CASSPRTSGREQFF. CDR3 in DNA: TGTGCCAGCAGTCCTCGGACTAGCGGGAGAGAGCAGTTCTTC. The chain is built from TRBV12-3 or TRBV12-4 and TRBJ2-1, with 13 bases fitting TRBD2. V shed 5 bases, J shed 10 bases, and the junction held 5 bases outside the gene matches. The CDR3 covers 14 residues.

This clonotype is medium-sized (0.01 to 0.1%) by share. This chain uses TRBV7-2 with TRBJ2-7; no clear D gene. Looked up from germline, CDR1 is SGHTA and CDR2 is FQGNSA. CDR3 size: 14 residues. Trimming removed 5 bases at V and 2 bases at J, with 13 bases between. The CDR3 sequence is CASSLRPRPYEQYF. DNA for the CDR3: TGTGCCAGCAGCCTGCGACCACGCCCCTACGAGCAGTACTTC.

The chain has TRBV19 and TRBJ1-5; tentative D call: TRBD1 (6 bases). V dropped 6 bases and J dropped 0 bases, with 15 bases sitting between them. CDR3 length: 16 amino acids. Germline CDR1 and CDR2: LNHDA and SQIVND (reference sequence). CDR3 nucleotides: TGTGCCAGTAGGTTCCGACAGGTTAATAGCAATCAGCCCCAGCATTTT. Translated, it gives CASRFRQVNSNQPQHF.

Relative to its sample, this clonotype is medium-sized (0.01 to 0.1%). The CDR3 DNA reads TGTGCCAGCTCACCCCTGGCGACAGGGAACACTGAAGCTTTCTTT. It is translated as CASSPLATGNTEAFF. J is TRBJ1-1 and V is TRBV18, with TRBD1 as a possible D gene (6 bases). Looked up from germline, CDR1 is KGHSH and CDR2 is LQKENI. This CDR3 is 15 amino acids long. V dropped 3 bases and J dropped 1 base, with 12 bases sitting between them.

This clonotype is medium-sized within its sample. The rearrangement joins TRBV9 to TRBJ1-2; 10 nucleotides line up with TRBD1. The CDR3 extends over 16 amino acids. V was clipped by 4 bases and J by 8 bases; unmatched bases: 14. Germline V CDR1 and CDR2: SGDLS, YYNGEE. The CDR3 bases are TGTGCCAGCAGCACCGAGGGACAGGGGCTGTCTCTCGGCTACACCTTC. Residues: CASSTEGQGLSLGYTF.

The chain employs TRBV5-5 and TRBJ2-1; D might be TRBD1 (6 bases). Trimming stripped 3 bases from V and 0 bases from J, with 13 bases between. The CDR3 loop spans 16 amino acids. CDR1 is SGHKS and CDR2 is YYEKEE in the germline V gene (reference sequence). In DNA form, the CDR3 reads TGTGCCAGCAGCTCCGGACCCAGGGGCTCCTACAATGAGCAGTTCTTC. Protein: CASSSGPRGSYNEQFF.

The sample holds many counts of this clonotype. V usage is TRBV4-3 and J usage is TRBJ2-5; 8 nucleotides line up with TRBD1. The ends lost 0 bases at V and 3 bases at J; junction bases unmatched: 6. The CDR3 loop spans 16 amino acids. CDR1 LGHNA and CDR2 YSLEER come from the germline V gene. CDR3 region: CASSQDSGGGEETQYF. The CDR3 nucleotides are TGCGCCAGCAGCCAAGACTCAGGGGGCGGTGAAGAGACCCAGTACTTC.

The chain is built from TRBV3-1 and TRBJ2-2; D is ambiguous. This CDR3 spans 12 amino acids. With 4 bases removed from V and 5 bases from J, the gap between germline ends came to 5 bases. Germline assignment: CDR1 LGHDT and CDR2 YNNKEL (reference sequence). The CDR3 DNA reads as TGTGCCAGCAGCCGGGGTACCGGGGAGCTGTTTTTT. The encoded protein is CASSRGTGELFF.

This clonotype is labeled as large (0.1 to 1%). The V call is TRBV7-8, the J call TRBJ2-5; 8 positions match TRBD1. Per germline, CDR1 SGHVS and CDR2 FQNEAQ. The V segment lost 5 bases and the J segment 4 bases; nucleotides outside the gene matches: 6. This CDR3 comprises 14 residues. CDR3 sequence reads: CASSRTGQRETQYF. Here the CDR3 DNA reads TGTGCCAGCAGCCGGACAGGGCAGAGAGAGACCCAGTACTTC.

This clonotype occurred a few times. The chain carries TRBV5-1 and TRBJ1-4, with TRBD1 identical over 10 bases. V was clipped by 0 bases and J by 5 bases; unmatched bases: 1. The CDR3 loop spans 15 amino acids. CDR1 is SGHRS and CDR2 is YFSETQ in the germline V gene. The CDR3 DNA reads TGCGCCAGCAGCTTGGGGGGACAGGGGAATGAAAAACTGTTTTTT. Translating it yields CASSLGGQGNEKLFF.

This clonotype was picked up many times. V and J are TRBV12-3 or TRBV12-4 and TRBJ2-1; 15 bases map to TRBD2. This CDR3 spans 19 amino acids. V lost 0 bases, J lost 7 bases, and 10 bases stayed unmatched. CDR3: CASSLALSIGLAGGNEQFF. In DNA form, the CDR3 reads TGTGCCAGCAGTTTAGCGCTAAGTATAGGACTAGCGGGGGGGAATGAGCAGTTCTTC.

This clonotype was observed at least ten times. V usage is TRBV6-1 and J usage is TRBJ2-5; D unclear. The CDR3 has 14 residues. V gave up 6 bases and J gave up 5 bases, with 16 bases separating them. Per the germline V gene, CDR1 is MNHNS and CDR2 is SASEGT. CDR3 amino acids: CASRASIPQETQYF. In DNA form, the CDR3 reads TGTGCCAGCAGGGCCTCGATACCACAGGAGACCCAGTACTTC.

This clonotype was observed once. The chain recombines TRBV28 with TRBJ1-5; 7 nucleotides match TRBD1. The germline V gene has CDR1 MDHEN and CDR2 SYDVKM. This CDR3 spans 16 amino acids. J gave up 3 bases and V 2 bases, and 7 bases lay outside the gene matches. CDR3 amino acids: CASSLGGTGVNQPQHF. The CDR3 region has the DNA TGTGCCAGCAGTTTAGGGGGAACAGGGGTCAATCAGCCCCAGCATTTT.

This clonotype came up a few times. This sequence joins TRBV19 and TRBJ1-1; D remains ambiguous. The V end was cut by 5 bases, the J end by 0 bases, with 1 base between. Germline V gene data show CDR1 as LNHDA and CDR2 as SQIVND (reference sequence). This CDR3 spans 11 amino acids. CDR3 loop: CASSVNTEAFF. Here the CDR3 DNA reads TGTGCCAGTAGTGTGAACACTGAAGCTTTCTTT.

This clonotype was found many times. This chain uses TRBV7-9 with TRBJ2-1; the D gene is possibly TRBD2 (6 bases). The CDR3 runs to 13 residues. Germline CDR1 reads SEHNR; CDR2 reads FQNEAQ (reference sequence). The V gene lost 5 bases and the J gene lost 9 bases, with 14 bases spanning the gap. CDR3 amino acids: CASSPRLESEQFF. In DNA, the CDR3 is TGTGCCAGCAGCCCGCGACTAGAGTCTGAGCAGTTCTTC.

By its share, this clonotype is medium-sized. The rearrangement joins TRBV29-1 to TRBJ1-1; TRBD1 is a possible D gene (5 bases). Trimming cost V 4 bases and J 6 bases, with 15 bases left between them. CDR3 length: 13 residues. Germline lookup yields CDR1 SQVTM and CDR2 ANQGSEA. The CDR3: CSVVGTLRAEAFF. CDR3 coding DNA: TGCAGCGTTGTTGGGACCCTTAGGGCTGAAGCTTTCTTT.

This clonotype is deemed medium-sized. The chain employs TRBV7-9 and TRBJ2-7; no definite D call. Germline-derived CDR1 and CDR2 are SEHNR and FQNEAQ (reference sequence). This CDR3 has 12 residues. V dropped 5 bases and J dropped 5 bases, with 10 bases sitting between them. The CDR3 loop reads CASSQGFDEQYF. The CDR3 region has the DNA TGTGCCAGCAGCCAAGGTTTCGACGAGCAGTACTTC.